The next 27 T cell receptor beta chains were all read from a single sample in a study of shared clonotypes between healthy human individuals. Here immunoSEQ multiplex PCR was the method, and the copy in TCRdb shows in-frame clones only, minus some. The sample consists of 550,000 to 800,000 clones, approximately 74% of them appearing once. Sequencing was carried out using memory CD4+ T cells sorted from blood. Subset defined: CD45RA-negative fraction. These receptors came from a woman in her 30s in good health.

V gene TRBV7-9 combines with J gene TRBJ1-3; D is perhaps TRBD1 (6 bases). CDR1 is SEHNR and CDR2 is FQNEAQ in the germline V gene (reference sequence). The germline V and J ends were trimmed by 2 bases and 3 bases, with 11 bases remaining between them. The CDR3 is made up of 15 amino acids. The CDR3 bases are TGTGCCAGCAGCTTAACTGGGGGGCTTGGAAACACCATATATTTT. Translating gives CASSLTGGLGNTIYF.

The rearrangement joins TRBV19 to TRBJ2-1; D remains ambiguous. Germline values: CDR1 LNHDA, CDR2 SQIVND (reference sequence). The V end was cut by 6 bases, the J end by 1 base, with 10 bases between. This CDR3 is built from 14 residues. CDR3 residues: CASRGVGSYNEQFF. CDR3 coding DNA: TGTGCCAGTAGGGGTGTAGGATCCTACAATGAGCAGTTCTTC. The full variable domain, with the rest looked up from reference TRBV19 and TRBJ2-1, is DGGITQSPKYLFRKEGQNVTLSCEQNLNHDAMYWYRQDPGQGLRLIYYSQIVNDFQKGDIAEGYSVSREKKESFPLTVTSAQKNPTAFYLCASRGVGSYNEQFFGPGTRLTVL.

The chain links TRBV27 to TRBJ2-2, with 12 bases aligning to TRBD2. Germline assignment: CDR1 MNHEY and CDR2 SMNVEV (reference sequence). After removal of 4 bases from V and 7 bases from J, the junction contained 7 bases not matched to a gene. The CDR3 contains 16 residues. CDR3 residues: CASSSSGRVTSGELFF. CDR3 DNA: TGTGCCAGCAGTTCTAGCGGGAGGGTAACGAGCGGGGAGCTGTTTTTT.

The CDR3 coding sequence is TGCGCCAGCAGCTTGCAGCCGGGCAGCCCCGCGAACACTGAAGCTTTCTTT. Translated, it gives CASSLQPGSPANTEAFF. The rearrangement uses TRBV5-1 and TRBJ1-1; D is undetermined. The germline CDR1 and CDR2 sequences are SGHRS and YFSETQ. The CDR3 sequence is 17 residues long. The V gene lost 1 base and the J gene lost 1 base, with 17 bases spanning the gap.

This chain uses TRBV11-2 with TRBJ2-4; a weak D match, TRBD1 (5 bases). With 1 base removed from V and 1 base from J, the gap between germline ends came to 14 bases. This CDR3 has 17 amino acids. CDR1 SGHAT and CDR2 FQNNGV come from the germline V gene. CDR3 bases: TGTGCCAGCAGCTTAGTCTCAGGGAAGCGTGCCAAAAACATTCAGTACTTC. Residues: CASSLVSGKRAKNIQYF.

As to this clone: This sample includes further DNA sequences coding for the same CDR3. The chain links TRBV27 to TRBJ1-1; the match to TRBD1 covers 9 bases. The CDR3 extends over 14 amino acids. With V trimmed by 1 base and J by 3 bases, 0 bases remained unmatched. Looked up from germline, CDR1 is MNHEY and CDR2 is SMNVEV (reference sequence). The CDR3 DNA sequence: TGTGCCAGCAGTTTATGGACAGGGGACACTGAAGCTTTCTTT. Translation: CASSLWTGDTEAFF.

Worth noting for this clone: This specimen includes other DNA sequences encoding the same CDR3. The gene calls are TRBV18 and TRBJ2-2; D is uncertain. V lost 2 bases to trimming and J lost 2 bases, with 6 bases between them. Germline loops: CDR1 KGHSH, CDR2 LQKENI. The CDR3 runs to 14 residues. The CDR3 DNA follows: TGTGCCAGCTCACCATCGGACAACACCGGGGAGCTGTTTTTT. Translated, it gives CASSPSDNTGELFF.

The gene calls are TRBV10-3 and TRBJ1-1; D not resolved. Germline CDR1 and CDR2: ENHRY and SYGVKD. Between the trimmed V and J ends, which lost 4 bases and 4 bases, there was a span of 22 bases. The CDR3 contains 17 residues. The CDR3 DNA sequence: TGTGCCATCAGTGTAGGAAGGAGGTCTTCATGGGCCACTGAAGCTTTCTTT. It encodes CAISVGRRSSWATEAFF.

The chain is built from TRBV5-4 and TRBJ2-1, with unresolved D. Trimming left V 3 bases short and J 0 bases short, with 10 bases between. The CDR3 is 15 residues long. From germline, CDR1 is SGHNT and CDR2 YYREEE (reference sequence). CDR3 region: CASSYSFSSYNEQFF. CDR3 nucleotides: TGTGCCAGCAGCTACTCATTTAGCTCCTACAATGAGCAGTTCTTC.

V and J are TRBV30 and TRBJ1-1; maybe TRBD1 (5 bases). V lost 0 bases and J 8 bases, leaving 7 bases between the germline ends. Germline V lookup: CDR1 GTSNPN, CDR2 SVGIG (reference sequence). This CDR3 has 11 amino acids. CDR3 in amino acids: CAWSVRGEAFF. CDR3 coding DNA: TGTGCCTGGAGTGTTCGGGGGGAAGCTTTCTTT.

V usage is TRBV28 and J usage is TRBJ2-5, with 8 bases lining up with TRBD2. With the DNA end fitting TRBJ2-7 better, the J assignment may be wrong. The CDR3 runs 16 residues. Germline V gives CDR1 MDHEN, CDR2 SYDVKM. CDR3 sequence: CASSFRTGLGPYEQYF. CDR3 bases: TGTGCCAGCAGTTTCCGGACGGGACTAGGGCCCTACGAGCAGTACTTC.

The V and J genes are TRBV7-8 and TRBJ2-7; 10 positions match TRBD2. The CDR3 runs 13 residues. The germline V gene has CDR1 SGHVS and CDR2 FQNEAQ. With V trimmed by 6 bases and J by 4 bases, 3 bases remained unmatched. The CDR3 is CASRLAGRYEQYF. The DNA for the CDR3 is TGTGCCAGCAGACTAGCGGGACGATACGAGCAGTACTTC.

The CDR3 spells CASSWGGAGQETQYF. CDR3 nucleotide sequence: TGTGCCAGCAGTTGGGGGGGCGCGGGGCAAGAGACCCAGTACTTC. The chain couples TRBV28 to TRBJ2-5, with TRBD2 as a possible D gene (7 bases). Trimming took 4 bases from V and 2 from J, leaving 14 bases between them. This CDR3 contains 15 residues. Per germline, CDR1 MDHEN and CDR2 SYDVKM. The whole variable domain, filled in from reference TRBV28 and TRBJ2-5, reads DVKVTQSSRYLVKRTGEKVFLECVQDMDHENMFWYRQDPGLGLRLIYFSYDVKMKEKGDIPEGYSVSREKKERFSLILESASTNQTSMYLCASSWGGAGQETQYFGPGTRLLVL.

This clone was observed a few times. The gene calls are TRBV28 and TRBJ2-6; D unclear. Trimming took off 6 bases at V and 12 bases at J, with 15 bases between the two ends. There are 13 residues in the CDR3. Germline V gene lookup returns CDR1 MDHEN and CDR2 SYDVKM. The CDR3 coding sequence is TGTGCCAGCAGGGAACAAGGCCCGGCCGTCCTGACTTTC. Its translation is CASREQGPAVLTF.

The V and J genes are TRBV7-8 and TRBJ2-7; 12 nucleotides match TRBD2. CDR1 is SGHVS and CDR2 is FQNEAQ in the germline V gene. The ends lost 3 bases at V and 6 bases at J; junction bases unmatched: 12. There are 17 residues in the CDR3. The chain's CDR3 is CASSFPWGLAGGIEQYF. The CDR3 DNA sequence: TGTGCCAGCAGCTTCCCCTGGGGGCTAGCGGGAGGGATCGAGCAGTACTTC.

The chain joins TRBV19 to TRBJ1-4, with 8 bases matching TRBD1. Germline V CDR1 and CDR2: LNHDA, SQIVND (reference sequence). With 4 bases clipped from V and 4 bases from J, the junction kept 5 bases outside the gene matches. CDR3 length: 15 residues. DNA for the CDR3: TGTGCCAGTAGTAAACACAGGGGGGTTAATGAAAAACTGTTTTTT. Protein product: CASSKHRGVNEKLFF. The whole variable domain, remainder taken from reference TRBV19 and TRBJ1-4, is DGGITQSPKYLFRKEGQNVTLSCEQNLNHDAMYWYRQDPGQGLRLIYYSQIVNDFQKGDIAEGYSVSREKKESFPLTVTSAQKNPTAFYLCASSKHRGVNEKLFFGSGTQLSVL.

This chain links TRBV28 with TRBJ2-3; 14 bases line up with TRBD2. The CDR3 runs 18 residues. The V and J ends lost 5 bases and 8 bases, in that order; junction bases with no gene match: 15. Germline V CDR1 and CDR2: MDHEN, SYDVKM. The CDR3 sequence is CASSLRGLAGEKTGTQYF. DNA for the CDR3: TGTGCCAGCAGTCTACGGGGACTAGCGGGAGAGAAAACGGGTACGCAGTATTTT.

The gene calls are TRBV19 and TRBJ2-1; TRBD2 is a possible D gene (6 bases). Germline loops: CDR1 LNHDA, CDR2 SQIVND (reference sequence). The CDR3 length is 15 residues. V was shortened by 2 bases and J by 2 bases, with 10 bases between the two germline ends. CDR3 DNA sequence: TGTGCCAGTAGTATATCCCGGGAGACCTACAATGAGCAGTTCTTC. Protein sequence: CASSISRETYNEQFF.

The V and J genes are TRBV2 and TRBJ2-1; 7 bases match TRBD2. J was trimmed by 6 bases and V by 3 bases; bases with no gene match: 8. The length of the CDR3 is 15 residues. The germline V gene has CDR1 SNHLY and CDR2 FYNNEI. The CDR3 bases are TGTGCCAGCAGTGAGGCCGGGACTAAAACCAATGAGCAGTTCTTC. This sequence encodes CASSEAGTKTNEQFF.

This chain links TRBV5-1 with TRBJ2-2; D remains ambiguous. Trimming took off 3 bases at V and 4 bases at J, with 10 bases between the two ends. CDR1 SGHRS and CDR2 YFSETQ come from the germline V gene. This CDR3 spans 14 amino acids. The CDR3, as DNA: TGCGCCAGCAGCTCCTCGGAGTCCACCGGGGAGCTGTTTTTT. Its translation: CASSSSESTGELFF. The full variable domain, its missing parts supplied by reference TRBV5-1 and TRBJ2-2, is KAGVTQTPRYLIKTRGQQVTLSCSPISGHRSVSWYQQTPGQGLQFLFEYFSETQRNKGNFPGRFSGRQFSNSRSEMNVSTLELGDSALYLCASSSSESTGELFFGEGSRLTVL.

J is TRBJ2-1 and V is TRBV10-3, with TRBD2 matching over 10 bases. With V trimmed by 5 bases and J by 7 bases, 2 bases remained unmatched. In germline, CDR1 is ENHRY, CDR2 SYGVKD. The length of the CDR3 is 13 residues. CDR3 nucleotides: TGTGCCATCAGTAGCGGGAGGGGGAATGAGCAGTTCTTC. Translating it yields CAISSGRGNEQFF.

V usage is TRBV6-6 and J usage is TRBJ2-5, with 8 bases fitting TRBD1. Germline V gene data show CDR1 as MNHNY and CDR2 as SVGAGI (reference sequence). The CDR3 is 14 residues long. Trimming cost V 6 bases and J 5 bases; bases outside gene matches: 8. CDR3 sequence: CASSHRGNRETQYF. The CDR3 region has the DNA TGTGCCAGCAGCCACAGGGGGAACCGGGAGACCCAGTACTTC.

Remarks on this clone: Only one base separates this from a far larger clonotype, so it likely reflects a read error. CDR3 coding DNA: TGTGCCAGCAGCCAAGATTTTGGCTTCCCTCGGGGGGATGAGCAGTTCTTC. Its translation is CASSQDFGFPRGDEQFF. The chain carries TRBV4-2 and TRBJ2-1, with 7 nucleotides matching TRBD2. The germline V gene has CDR1 LGHNA and CDR2 YNFKEQ. The trim removed 0 bases at V and 8 bases at J, leaving 13 bases unmatched. The CDR3 has 17 residues.

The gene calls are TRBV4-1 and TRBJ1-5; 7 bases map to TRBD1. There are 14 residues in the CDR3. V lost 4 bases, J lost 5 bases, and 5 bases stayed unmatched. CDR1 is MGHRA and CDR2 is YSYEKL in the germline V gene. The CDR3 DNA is TGCGCCAGCAGCCTAGCGGGACAGCATCAGCCCCAGCATTTT. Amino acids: CASSLAGQHQPQHF.

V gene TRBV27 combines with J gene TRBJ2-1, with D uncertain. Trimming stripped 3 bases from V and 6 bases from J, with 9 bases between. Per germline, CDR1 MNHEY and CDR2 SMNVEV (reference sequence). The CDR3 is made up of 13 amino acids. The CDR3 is CASSFWDRNEQFF. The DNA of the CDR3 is TGTGCCAGCAGTTTCTGGGATCGCAATGAGCAGTTCTTC.

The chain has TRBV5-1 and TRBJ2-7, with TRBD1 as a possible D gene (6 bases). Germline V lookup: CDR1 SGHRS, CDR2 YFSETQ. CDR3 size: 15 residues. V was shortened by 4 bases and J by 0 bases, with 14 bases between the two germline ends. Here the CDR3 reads CASSGGGLSSYEQYF. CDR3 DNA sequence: TGCGCCAGCAGCGGGGGCGGACTGAGCTCCTACGAGCAGTACTTC. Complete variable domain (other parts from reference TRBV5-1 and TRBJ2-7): KAGVTQTPRYLIKTRGQQVTLSCSPISGHRSVSWYQQTPGQGLQFLFEYFSETQRNKGNFPGRFSGRQFSNSRSEMNVSTLELGDSALYLCASSGGGLSSYEQYFGPGTRLTVT.

CDR3 amino acids: CASSLETENTEAFF. DNA of the CDR3: TGTGCCAGCAGCTTAGAGACAGAAAACACTGAAGCTTTCTTT. This sequence joins TRBV7-9 and TRBJ1-1, with D perhaps matching TRBD1 (5 bases). Germline lookup yields CDR1 SEHNR and CDR2 FQNEAQ (reference sequence). The CDR3 spans 14 residues. Trimming stripped 1 base from V and 2 bases from J, with 8 bases between.